A selection of T cell receptor beta chains follows, all from one sample in a study of OX40 agonist ivuxolimab in advanced cancers. Here immunoSEQ multiplex PCR was the method, and the copy in TCRdb shows in-frame clones only, minus some. The repertoire holds approximately 100,000 clones, with around 90% as singletons. The sequenced sample was CD4+ or CD8+ T cells sorted from blood, obtained in a trial of the OX40 agonist ivuxolimab. The receptors come from an adult with an advanced solid tumor such as melanoma, head and neck, liver or kidney cancer. Each CDR3 is given with its conserved first and last residue. The D gene is left open where the match is weak. Rows may omit the clone size; those that give it use once, few, many or a size class.

CDR3 DNA: TGTGCCAGCAGCATAGGATCTCAATCACCCCTCCACTTT
CDR3 protein: CASSIGSQSPLHF
clone size: NA
J gene: TRBJ1-6
V gene: TRBV6-6
D gene: NA

CDR3 DNA: TGTGCCAGCAGCCGGGGACTAGCGGGGGGTACCCAAGAGACCCAGTACTTC
CDR3 protein: CASSRGLAGGTQETQYF
clone size: NA
J gene: TRBJ2-5
V gene: TRBV7-6
D gene: TRBD2

CDR3 DNA: TGTGCCAGCTCACCACGAAGCGACACCGGGGAGCTGTTTTTT
CDR3 protein: CASSPRSDTGELFF
clone size: few
J gene: TRBJ2-2
V gene: TRBV18
D gene: NA

CDR3 DNA: TGTGCCAGCTCGGGGACAGGGCAAAACACTGAAGCTTTCTTT
CDR3 protein: CASSGTGQNTEAFF
clone size: NA
J gene: TRBJ1-1
V gene: TRBV18
D gene: TRBD1

CDR3 DNA: TGTGCCAGCAGTTACCCAGAACAGGGAAACACCATATATTTT
CDR3 protein: CASSYPEQGNTIYF
clone size: NA
J gene: TRBJ1-3
V gene: TRBV6-6
D gene: NA

CDR3 DNA: TGTGCCAGCAGCGCCTATACAGCGGGGGGCGTCTGGAATGAGCAGTTCTTC
CDR3 protein: CASSAYTAGGVWNEQFF
clone size: NA
J gene: TRBJ2-1
V gene: TRBV9
D gene: TRBD2

CDR3 DNA: TGTGCCAGCAGCCCAATGACGCCCGGGACCCAGGGTGGGGATACGCAGTATTTT
CDR3 protein: CASSPMTPGTQGGDTQYF
clone size: NA
J gene: TRBJ2-3
V gene: TRBV7-6
D gene: NA

CDR3 DNA: TGTGCCAGCAGTCCTCCAGGGGCGAGAGGCTATGGCTACACCTTC
CDR3 protein: CASSPPGARGYGYTF
clone size: NA
J gene: TRBJ1-2
V gene: TRBV6-6
D gene: NA

CDR3 DNA: TGTGCCAGTAGTATAGGGGGGACAGGGGGGTATCAGCCCCAGCATTTT
CDR3 protein: CASSIGGTGGYQPQHF
clone size: NA
J gene: TRBJ1-5
V gene: TRBV19
D gene: TRBD1

CDR3 DNA: TGTGCCAGCTCACCACCCTGGACTAGCGGATTCGCCAAGCAGTACTTC
CDR3 protein: CASSPPWTSGFAKQYF
clone size: once
J gene: TRBJ2-7
V gene: TRBV18
D gene: TRBD2

CDR3 DNA: TGTGCCAGCAGTTTATATGGGTCGGTGAACACTGAAGCTTTCTTT
CDR3 protein: CASSLYGSVNTEAFF
clone size: NA
J gene: TRBJ1-1
V gene: TRBV28
D gene: NA

CDR3 DNA: TGTGCCAGCAGTGACAGTGAGTCCTACGAGCAGTACTTC
CDR3 protein: CASSDSESYEQYF
clone size: NA
J gene: TRBJ2-7
V gene: TRBV6-4
D gene: NA

CDR3 DNA: TGTGCCATCAGTGAGTACACCCAGGGGACTGAAGCTTTCTTT
CDR3 protein: CAISEYTQGTEAFF
clone size: NA
J gene: TRBJ1-1
V gene: TRBV10-3
D gene: NA

CDR3 DNA: TGTGCCAGCAGCTGGACTAGCGGGGGACAAGAGACCCAGTACTTC
CDR3 protein: CASSWTSGGQETQYF
clone size: NA
J gene: TRBJ2-5
V gene: TRBV7-9
D gene: TRBD2

CDR3 DNA: TGTGCCAGCAGCTCCTTTTTGATGAACACTGAAGCTTTCTTT
CDR3 protein: CASSSFLMNTEAFF
clone size: NA
J gene: TRBJ1-1
V gene: TRBV7-2
D gene: NA

CDR3 DNA: TGTGCCAGCAATTTTCCCGCCCGCGGGGGGTACTCCTACAATGAGCAGTTCTTC
CDR3 protein: CASNFPARGGYSYNEQFF
clone size: NA
J gene: TRBJ2-1
V gene: TRBV2
D gene: TRBD2

CDR3 DNA: TGTGCCAGCAGCCCCCGGACAGGCTACGAGCAGTACTTC
CDR3 protein: CASSPRTGYEQYF
clone size: NA
J gene: TRBJ2-7
V gene: TRBV9
D gene: TRBD1

CDR3 DNA: TGTGCCAGCAGCTTAGTCTTAGGAGTTTCTGGAAACACCATATATTTT
CDR3 protein: CASSLVLGVSGNTIYF
clone size: NA
J gene: TRBJ1-3
V gene: TRBV11-2
D gene: NA

CDR3 DNA: TGCGCCAGCAGCCAACCGATCCGGGACAGTGAGATTGAGCAGTACTTC
CDR3 protein: CASSQPIRDSEIEQYF
clone size: few
J gene: TRBJ2-7
V gene: TRBV4-1
D gene: TRBD1

CDR3 DNA: TGTGCCAGTAGTACACCGGGACTAGCGGGGGGGGCAGATACGCAGTATTTT
CDR3 protein: CASSTPGLAGGADTQYF
clone size: NA
J gene: TRBJ2-3
V gene: TRBV19
D gene: TRBD2

CDR3 DNA: TGCGCCAGCGGGACAGGGGGAAGCTCTGGGGCCAACGTCCTGACTTTC
CDR3 protein: CASGTGGSSGANVLTF
clone size: NA
J gene: TRBJ2-6
V gene: TRBV4-3
D gene: TRBD1

CDR3 DNA: TGTGCCAGCTCACCACCGGTGGACAGCATGAACACTGAAGCTTTCTTT
CDR3 protein: CASSPPVDSMNTEAFF
clone size: NA
J gene: TRBJ1-1
V gene: TRBV18
D gene: NA

CDR3 DNA: TGTGCCAGCAGGACCGGGACAGATAATTCACCCCTCCACTTT
CDR3 protein: CASRTGTDNSPLHF
clone size: NA
J gene: TRBJ1-6
V gene: TRBV27
D gene: TRBD1

CDR3 DNA: TGTGCCAGCAGCCCACGACAGGAGAACACTGAAGCTTTCTTT
CDR3 protein: CASSPRQENTEAFF
clone size: NA
J gene: TRBJ1-1
V gene: TRBV7-2
D gene: NA

CDR3 DNA: TGTGCCAGCAGCACAAAGGCGAGTGGCTACACCTTC
CDR3 protein: CASSTKASGYTF
clone size: NA
J gene: TRBJ1-2
V gene: TRBV21-1
D gene: NA

CDR3 DNA: TGCGCCAGCAGCTTGGCCTTTAGAGCAGATACGCAGTATTTT
CDR3 protein: CASSLAFRADTQYF
clone size: NA
J gene: TRBJ2-3
V gene: TRBV5-1
D gene: NA

CDR3 DNA: TGTGCCAGTAGTTGGGACGGCTATAGCAATCAGCCCCAGCATTTT
CDR3 protein: CASSWDGYSNQPQHF
clone size: NA
J gene: TRBJ1-5
V gene: TRBV19
D gene: NA

CDR3 DNA: TGTGCCAGCAGTGAAGCTTCCTACGAGCAGTACTTC
CDR3 protein: CASSEASYEQYF
clone size: NA
J gene: TRBJ2-7
V gene: TRBV2
D gene: NA

CDR3 DNA: TGCGCCAGCAGCGCTGACAACCAAGAGACCCAGTACTTC
CDR3 protein: CASSADNQETQYF
clone size: NA
J gene: TRBJ2-5
V gene: TRBV5-1
D gene: NA

CDR3 DNA: TGTGCCAGTAGTGGGGGACAGGCAGGTCGCTACACCTTC
CDR3 protein: CASSGGQAGRYTF
clone size: NA
J gene: TRBJ1-2
V gene: TRBV19
D gene: TRBD1

CDR3 DNA: TGTGCCAGCAGGACGCCTGGGCATGGCTACACCTTC
CDR3 protein: CASRTPGHGYTF
clone size: NA
J gene: TRBJ1-2
V gene: TRBV6-5
D gene: NA

CDR3 DNA: TGTGCCAGTAGTATCCCTAGCGGAGGGCCCTACGAGCAGTACTTC
CDR3 protein: CASSIPSGGPYEQYF
clone size: NA
J gene: TRBJ2-7
V gene: TRBV19
D gene: TRBD2

CDR3 DNA: TGCAGTGCTCGAGTCGATCAGCCCCAGCATTTT
CDR3 protein: CSARVDQPQHF
clone size: few
J gene: TRBJ1-5
V gene: TRBV20-1
D gene: NA

CDR3 DNA: TGTGCCAGCAGATTTGGACAGGGGATGCCCAATCAGCCCCAGCATTTT
CDR3 protein: CASRFGQGMPNQPQHF
clone size: NA
J gene: TRBJ1-5
V gene: TRBV2
D gene: TRBD1

CDR3 DNA: TGTGCCAGCAGCTTAGAGACGGTGGGGACGGCCTACGAGCAGTACTTC
CDR3 protein: CASSLETVGTAYEQYF
clone size: NA
J gene: TRBJ2-7
V gene: TRBV11-1
D gene: NA

CDR3 DNA: TGTGCCAGCAGTTTATCGACGCTGAAAACGCAGTATTTT
CDR3 protein: CASSLSTLKTQYF
clone size: NA
J gene: TRBJ2-3
V gene: TRBV27
D gene: NA

CDR3 DNA: TGTGCCTGGAGTGTAAAGGGGCCAGGTAGAGGCTACACCTTC
CDR3 protein: CAWSVKGPGRGYTF
clone size: once
J gene: TRBJ1-2
V gene: TRBV30
D gene: NA

CDR3 DNA: TGTGCTAGCAGCCCCGACTTAAGCTCCTACAATGAGCAGTTCTTC
CDR3 protein: CASSPDLSSYNEQFF
clone size: NA
J gene: TRBJ2-1
V gene: TRBV7-7
D gene: NA

CDR3 DNA: TGTGCCAGCAGTCGGGACGCCCACGAGCAGTACTTC
CDR3 protein: CASSRDAHEQYF
clone size: NA
J gene: TRBJ2-7
V gene: TRBV6-6
D gene: NA

CDR3 DNA: TGTGCCAGCAGGAGACAGGGGATGAACACTGAAGCTTTCTTT
CDR3 protein: CASRRQGMNTEAFF
clone size: NA
J gene: TRBJ1-1
V gene: TRBV6-4
D gene: TRBD1

CDR3 DNA: TGTGCCAGCAGCTTATCGGGGGAGGATCAGCCCCAGCATTTT
CDR3 protein: CASSLSGEDQPQHF
clone size: NA
J gene: TRBJ1-5
V gene: TRBV6-6
D gene: NA

CDR3 DNA: TGTGCCAGCCGAGCCACGGGGAATCAGCCCCAGCATTTT
CDR3 protein: CASRATGNQPQHF
clone size: NA
J gene: TRBJ1-5
V gene: TRBV16
D gene: NA

CDR3 DNA: TGCGCCAGCAGTGTAGCGGGGACAGCCTATGGCTACACCTTC
CDR3 protein: CASSVAGTAYGYTF
clone size: once
J gene: TRBJ1-2
V gene: TRBV10-2
D gene: TRBD1

CDR3 DNA: TGTGCCAGCAGGGGAGTAGTAACAATCGACGAGCAGTACTTC
CDR3 protein: CASRGVVTIDEQYF
clone size: NA
J gene: TRBJ2-7
V gene: TRBV27
D gene: NA

CDR3 DNA: TGTGCCATCCCTGACAGCGGGTTATACTCTGGAAACACCATATATTTT
CDR3 protein: CAIPDSGLYSGNTIYF
clone size: NA
J gene: TRBJ1-3
V gene: TRBV5-8
D gene: NA

CDR3 DNA: TGCGCCAGCAGCCCCCACGGTCCACAGACTAAACTGAGCTCCTATAATTCACCCCTCCACTTT
CDR3 protein: CASSPHGPQTKLSSYNSPLHF
clone size: NA
J gene: TRBJ1-6
V gene: TRBV5-1
D gene: NA

CDR3 DNA: TGTGCCAGCAGTGAAGCTGGCACAGATACGCAGTATTTT
CDR3 protein: CASSEAGTDTQYF
clone size: NA
J gene: TRBJ2-3
V gene: TRBV25-1
D gene: NA

CDR3 DNA: TGTGCCAGTAGTATTACTAGCGGGGGCTACGAGCAGTACTTC
CDR3 protein: CASSITSGGYEQYF
clone size: NA
J gene: TRBJ2-7
V gene: TRBV19
D gene: TRBD2

CDR3 DNA: TGTGCCATCAGTGAGCTAAGGGGATCGACCTATGGCTACACCTTC
CDR3 protein: CAISELRGSTYGYTF
clone size: NA
J gene: TRBJ1-2
V gene: TRBV10-3
D gene: NA

CDR3 DNA: TGTGCCTGGAGTGTAGGGCGGGGGGGCTCCTACAATGAGCAGTTCTTC
CDR3 protein: CAWSVGRGGSYNEQFF
clone size: NA
J gene: TRBJ2-1
V gene: TRBV30
D gene: TRBD2

CDR3 DNA: TGTGCCAGTAGTATAGACTGGTACCAAGAGACCCAGTACTTC
CDR3 protein: CASSIDWYQETQYF
clone size: NA
J gene: TRBJ2-5
V gene: TRBV19
D gene: NA

CDR3 DNA: TGTGCCAGCAGCCTACAGGGGTCGAACACTGAAGCTTTCTTT
CDR3 protein: CASSLQGSNTEAFF
clone size: NA
J gene: TRBJ1-1
V gene: TRBV5-4
D gene: TRBD1